Following are 30 T cell receptor beta chains from one sample sequenced in a study of human T cells and chemical hapten exposure. One entry per CDR3 protein, called by TCRdb with MiXCR from the RACE reads. Of 75,000 to 100,000 distinct CDR3 sequences in the sample, over 8% were seen once. Time point denoted: healthy volunteer bleed at 2 weeks. Whole blood, unfractionated, served as the material for total RNA extraction. The sample comprised whole blood. The receptor source for this set is a female donor in good health. Some clones in this sample may be carry-over from other donors' samples.

This sequence joins TRBV28 and TRBJ1-2; D possibly corresponds to TRBD1 (5 bases). The CDR3 sequence is 12 residues long. Trimming pared 6 bases from V and 5 bases from J, leaving 10 bases between. CDR1 and CDR2 (germline): MDHEN, SYDVKM. The CDR3 protein is CASRTTEYGYTF. The DNA of the CDR3 is TGTGCCAGCAGAACGACAGAGTATGGCTACACCTTC.

Ten or more counts support this clonotype. The V and J genes are TRBV20-1 and TRBJ2-5; no definite D call. The CDR3 spans 14 residues. V was pared by 0 bases and J by 4 bases, with 12 bases between. Germline-derived CDR1 and CDR2 are DFQATT and SNEGSKA (reference sequence). The CDR3, as DNA: TGCAGTGCTAGAGACCGGGCCCCTCGAGAGACCCAGTACTTC. Protein: CSARDRAPRETQYF.

This clonotype was seen at least ten times. This chain connects TRBV4-1 to TRBJ2-1; TRBD1 aligns across 7 bases. With 0 bases clipped from V and 0 bases from J, the junction kept 14 bases outside the gene matches. Germline loops: CDR1 MGHRA, CDR2 YSYEKL. The CDR3 is 20 residues long. Here the CDR3 DNA reads TGCGCCAGCAGCCAAGAGCCCACACCGCTCCGGGACAGCTCCTACAATGAGCAGTTCTTC. It codes for CASSQEPTPLRDSSYNEQFF.

V usage is TRBV7-2 and J usage is TRBJ2-2; no clear D. Between the trimmed V and J ends, which lost 1 base and 4 bases, there was a span of 7 bases. Germline CDR1 is SGHTA and CDR2 is FQGNSA. This CDR3 is built from 14 residues. The CDR3: CASSLGFRTGELFF. Here the CDR3 DNA reads TGTGCCAGCAGCTTAGGGTTTCGCACCGGGGAGCTGTTTTTT.

This clonotype was found many times. J is TRBJ1-6 and V is TRBV6-5; D not resolved. CDR3 length equals 15 residues. The germline V gene encodes CDR1 MNHEY and CDR2 SVGAGI. The V end lost 0 bases, the J end lost 7 bases, and 10 bases lay between the germline ends. This CDR3 is CASSYSYHQNSPLHF. The CDR3 DNA sequence: TGTGCCAGCAGTTACTCGTATCATCAAAATTCACCCCTCCACTTT.

The rearrangement joins TRBV5-1 to TRBJ2-7, with TRBD2 identical over 8 bases. V shed 0 bases, J shed 6 bases, and the junction held 5 bases outside the gene matches. CDR3 length: 14 amino acids. Germline assignment: CDR1 SGHRS and CDR2 YFSETQ. CDR3 loop: CASSLEAGAIEQYF. The CDR3 DNA reads TGCGCCAGCAGCTTGGAAGCGGGAGCGATCGAGCAGTACTTC. Filled out from reference TRBV5-1 and TRBJ2-7, the complete variable domain reads KAGVTQTPRYLIKTRGQQVTLSCSPISGHRSVSWYQQTPGQGLQFLFEYFSETQRNKGNFPGRFSGRQFSNSRSEMNVSTLELGDSALYLCASSLEAGAIEQYFGPGTRLTVT.

In its sample, this clonotype was seen many times. The chain joins TRBV20-1 to TRBJ1-2; D is ambiguous. Deletions cut 5 bases from V and 4 bases from J, with 14 bases between. Germline CDR1 DFQATT, CDR2 SNEGSKA (reference sequence). This CDR3 comprises 13 residues. CDR3: CSAPDRVGYGYTF. The CDR3 nucleotides are TGCAGTGCTCCCGACCGGGTAGGCTATGGCTACACCTTC.

This clonotype has only a few counts. The chain links TRBV7-9 to TRBJ2-3; TRBD2 agrees at 10 bases. This CDR3 has 16 residues. The trim removed 3 bases at V and 4 bases at J, leaving 7 bases unmatched. From germline, CDR1 is SEHNR and CDR2 FQNEAQ (reference sequence). The CDR3 protein is CASSFLAGGPADTQYF. DNA for the CDR3: TGTGCCAGCAGCTTCTTAGCGGGAGGCCCTGCAGATACGCAGTATTTT.

The chain employs TRBV27 and TRBJ2-3; D remains unclear. V was clipped by 2 bases and J by 1 base, with 10 bases between them. Per germline, CDR1 MNHEY and CDR2 SMNVEV (reference sequence). The CDR3 loop spans 15 amino acids. In DNA form, the CDR3 reads TGTGCCAGCAGTTTAGTCCGGGTCGGCACAGATACGCAGTATTTT. The encoded protein is CASSLVRVGTDTQYF.

This clonotype was picked up a small number of times. The genes are TRBV28 and TRBJ2-7, with 12 bases matching TRBD2. From germline, CDR1 is MDHEN and CDR2 SYDVKM. There are 13 residues in the CDR3. V trimming: 9 bases; J trimming: 5 bases; junction bases outside the gene matches: 5. In DNA form, the CDR3 reads TGTGCCAGTCGACTAGCGGGAGTGAACGAGCAGTACTTC. Protein sequence: CASRLAGVNEQYF.

This clonotype was seen repeatedly, ten times or more. This chain connects TRBV15 to TRBJ2-5; 11 bases are shared with TRBD1. CDR1 is LNHNV and CDR2 is YYDKDF in the germline V gene (reference sequence). J was trimmed by 4 bases and V by 3 bases; bases with no gene match: 4. CDR3 length: 15 amino acids. The CDR3, as DNA: TGTGCCACCAGCAGTTGGACAGGGGGCGGAGAGACCCAGTACTTC. Its protein product is CATSSWTGGGETQYF.

This rearrangement joins TRBV5-5 to TRBJ2-1; tentative D call: TRBD2 (5 bases). This CDR3 is 15 amino acids long. The germline V gene has CDR1 SGHKS and CDR2 YYEKEE (reference sequence). V was shortened by 5 bases and J by 5 bases, with 17 bases between the two germline ends. The CDR3 bases are TGTGCCAGCAGAGGACTGGGCTTTAGGAACAATGAGCAGTTCTTC. As protein: CASRGLGFRNNEQFF.

On this clonotype itself: A much larger clone lies one base from this, so it may be a read error. This rearrangement joins TRBV9 to TRBJ2-7, with 11 nucleotides matching TRBD1. CDR3 length equals 14 residues. The germline V gene has CDR1 SGDLS and CDR2 YYNGEE. CDR3 sequence (DNA): TGTGCCAGCAGCACGGGGACAGGGGGGTACGGGCAGTACTTC. Amino acid sequence: CASSTGTGGYGQYF.

The sample holds many counts of this clonotype. V and J are TRBV11-2 and TRBJ2-7; 10 nucleotides agree with TRBD2. The CDR3 length is 15 residues. Germline V gives CDR1 SGHAT, CDR2 FQNNGV. The V and J ends lost 3 bases and 0 bases, in that order; junction bases with no gene match: 2. In DNA, the CDR3 is TGTGCCAGCAGCTTGGGACTAGCGAGCTCCTACGAGCAGTACTTC. Translated: CASSLGLASSYEQYF.

The chain uses TRBV12-3 or TRBV12-4 and TRBJ2-1; TRBD2 aligns across 9 bases. Germline trimming cut 4 bases from V and 12 bases from J; bases unmatched to any gene: 10. The CDR3 sequence is 14 residues long. This CDR3 is CASSSPGLASAQFF. The CDR3 DNA reads as TGTGCCAGCAGTTCGCCGGGACTAGCTAGCGCGCAGTTCTTC.

This clonotype was counted ten times or more. This sequence joins TRBV2 and TRBJ2-7, with D perhaps matching TRBD1 (5 bases). The CDR3 runs 11 residues. Deletions cut 8 bases from V and 3 bases from J, with 8 bases between. The germline V gene has CDR1 SNHLY and CDR2 FYNNEI. The CDR3 here is CASGHLYEQYF. The DNA of the CDR3 is TGTGCCAGCGGACACCTCTACGAGCAGTACTTC. Filled out from reference TRBV2 and TRBJ2-7, the complete variable domain reads EPEVTQTPSHQVTQMGQEVILRCVPISNHLYFYWYRQILGQKVEFLVSFYNNEISEKSEIFDDQFSVERPDGSNFTLKIRSTKLEDSAMYFCASGHLYEQYFGPGTRLTVT.

This clonotype was seen only a few times. The chain employs TRBV12-3 or TRBV12-4 and TRBJ2-1, with 9 bases lining up with TRBD2. The junction had 4 bases not matched to a gene; V was cut back by 5 bases and J by 2 bases. CDR3 size: 15 residues. DNA of the CDR3: TGTGCCAGCAGTCTCACTAGCGGGCCCTACAATGAGCAGTTCTTC. This translates into CASSLTSGPYNEQFF.

This chain connects TRBV3-1 to TRBJ1-1; D ambiguous. Trimming took off 1 base at V and 11 bases at J, with 14 bases between the two ends. Per the germline V gene, CDR1 is LGHDT and CDR2 is YNNKEL (reference sequence). CDR3 size: 13 residues. The CDR3 here is CASSQGINGGAFF. As DNA, the CDR3 is TGTGCCAGCAGCCAAGGTATTAACGGCGGGGCTTTCTTT. Combining the CDR3 with reference TRBV3-1 and TRBJ1-1 gives the whole variable domain DTAVSQTPKYLVTQMGNDKSIKCEQNLGHDTMYWYKQDSKKFLKIMFSYNNKELIINETVPNRFSPKSPDKAHLNLHINSLELGDSAVYFCASSQGINGGAFFGQGTRLTVV.

The sample holds many counts of this clonotype. V is TRBV5-5 and J is TRBJ2-7; possible D gene TRBD2, 6 bases. Germline CDR1 reads SGHKS; CDR2 reads YYEKEE (reference sequence). The V gene lost 4 bases and the J gene lost 7 bases, with 9 bases spanning the gap. The CDR3 is 11 amino acids. CDR3 DNA: TGTGCCAGCAGCGCGGGGTCAGAGCAGTACTTC. Its protein is CASSAGSEQYF.

This chain joins TRBV11-2 and TRBJ2-7; D remains ambiguous. V lost 5 bases, J lost 7 bases, and 9 bases lay in between. The CDR3 covers 11 residues. CDR1 is SGHAT and CDR2 is FQNNGV in the germline V gene. CDR3 sequence reads: CASSLWGEQYF. CDR3 nucleotides: TGTGCCAGCAGCCTATGGGGTGAGCAGTACTTC.

The CDR3 coding sequence is TGTGCCAGCAGCTTCGGTTTAGATACGCAGTATTTT. Amino acids: CASSFGLDTQYF. The gene calls are TRBV7-6 and TRBJ2-3, with D unclear. V dropped 3 bases and J dropped 5 bases, with 6 bases sitting between them. The CDR3 covers 12 residues. Germline V gives CDR1 SGHVS, CDR2 FNYEAQ. Full variable domain (missing parts from reference TRBV7-6 and TRBJ2-3): GAGVSQSPRYKVTKRGQDVALRCDPISGHVSLYWYRQALGQGPEFLTYFNYEAQQDKSGLPNDRFSAERPEGSISTLTIQRTEQRDSAMYRCASSFGLDTQYFGPGTRLTVL.

This clonotype was observed a few times. V is TRBV24-1 and J is TRBJ2-1; 13 bases are a match to TRBD2. CDR3 size: 16 residues. In germline, CDR1 is KGHDR, CDR2 SFDVKD. J gave up 9 bases and V 5 bases, and 9 bases lay outside the gene matches. The CDR3 bases are TGTGCCACCAGTGTGGAGACTAGCGGGAGGAGCGGTGAGCAGTTCTTC. Translating gives CATSVETSGRSGEQFF.

This clonotype has ten or more counts. The chain has TRBV7-9 and TRBJ2-2; D is perhaps TRBD1 (5 bases). Trimming stripped 4 bases from V and 3 bases from J, with 9 bases between. This CDR3 has 14 amino acids. Germline CDR1 SEHNR, CDR2 FQNEAQ (reference sequence). CDR3 DNA sequence: TGTGCCAGCAGCTCTGCAGGGTACACCGGGGAGCTGTTTTTT. Its translation: CASSSAGYTGELFF.

Ten or more counts support this clonotype. The rearrangement links TRBV3-1 to TRBJ2-3; no clear D gene. Trimming removed 0 bases from V and 4 bases from J, with 11 bases in between. This CDR3 has 15 residues. CDR1 LGHDT and CDR2 YNNKEL come from the germline V gene (reference sequence). CDR3 nucleotides: TGTGCCAGCAGCCAAGATGTGAGCATGCCAGATACGCAGTATTTT. Translated, it gives CASSQDVSMPDTQYF.

This rearrangement joins TRBV19 to TRBJ2-2; weak D call: TRBD2 (6 bases). In germline, CDR1 is LNHDA, CDR2 SQIVND (reference sequence). There are 15 residues in the CDR3. V was shortened by 5 bases and J by 3 bases, with 13 bases between the two germline ends. The CDR3 loop reads CASSRPGSDTGELFF. Written as DNA, the CDR3 is TGTGCCAGTAGTCGGCCCGGGAGCGACACCGGGGAGCTGTTTTTT.

The rearrangement joins TRBV28 to TRBJ1-2, with D possibly being TRBD1 (5 bases). The V and J ends lost 6 bases and 1 base respectively, with 9 bases between them. Germline CDR1 and CDR2: MDHEN and SYDVKM. The CDR3 extends over 13 amino acids. The CDR3 is CASSGGLNYGYTF. DNA for the CDR3: TGTGCCAGCAGCGGGGGACTTAACTATGGCTACACCTTC.

This clonotype was recorded at least ten times. Here the CDR3 reads CASSLETGVKYF. CDR3 coding DNA: TGTGCCAGCAGCTTAGAGACAGGGGTGAAGTACTTC. The chain combines TRBV7-2 with TRBJ2-7; 8 nucleotides line up with TRBD1. CDR1 and CDR2 (germline): SGHTA, FQGNSA. The CDR3 covers 12 residues. J lost 11 bases, V lost 1 base, and 4 bases had no gene match. The full variable domain, with the rest looked up from reference TRBV7-2 and TRBJ2-7, is GAGVSQSPSNKVTEKGKDVELRCDPISGHTALYWYRQSLGQGLEFLIYFQGNSAPDKSGLPSDRFSAERTGGSVSTLTIQRTQQEDSAVYLCASSLETGVKYFGPGTRLTVT.

This chain connects TRBV19 to TRBJ2-5; D is perhaps TRBD1 (5 bases). Trimming removed 8 bases from V and 1 base from J, with 14 bases in between. The CDR3 is made up of 14 amino acids. CDR1 and CDR2 from the germline V gene are LNHDA and SQIVND (reference sequence). CDR3 sequence reads: CASSSWGAQETQYF. The CDR3 nucleotides read TGTGCCAGTTCATCGTGGGGCGCCCAAGAGACCCAGTACTTC. The full variable domain, rest sourced from reference TRBV19 and TRBJ2-5, is DGGITQSPKYLFRKEGQNVTLSCEQNLNHDAMYWYRQDPGQGLRLIYYSQIVNDFQKGDIAEGYSVSREKKESFPLTVTSAQKNPTAFYLCASSSWGAQETQYFGPGTRLLVL.

This clonotype was detected ten times or more. CDR3 in DNA: TGCAGCGGGTCCTCCGGGACTAGCTTACAAGAGACCCAGTACTTC. Encoded protein: CSGSSGTSLQETQYF. This chain connects TRBV29-1 to TRBJ2-5; 9 nucleotides line up with TRBD2. This CDR3 comprises 15 residues. V lost 7 bases and J lost 2; bases outside the gene matches: 11. The germline CDR1 and CDR2 sequences are SQVTM and ANQGSEA.

This clonotype was detected a few times. The chain employs TRBV6-2 or TRBV6-3 and TRBJ1-4; D gene unclear. This CDR3 contains 11 residues. The germline gives CDR1 MNHEY, CDR2 SVGEGT. V was shortened by 8 bases and J by 6 bases, with 7 bases between the two germline ends. CDR3 bases: TGTGCCAGCTTAACGGATGAAAAACTGTTTTTT. Its translation: CASLTDEKLFF.